These 5 T cell receptor beta chains came from one sample sequenced in a study of T cells expressing NK-cell markers. From its re-call of the 5' RACE reads, TCRdb lists each CDR3 protein once, without DNA. The repertoire table contains over a thousand distinct CDR3 sequences. The sample taken for sequencing was blood T cells: a sorted CD56 or NKG2C T cell subset, CD4+ or CD8+ T cells, or bulk PBMC T cells (not recorded which). The source of these receptors is a woman between 18 and 29 years old in good health.

The chain is built from TRBV6-2 or TRBV6-3 and TRBJ2-7. The length of the CDR3 is 13 residues. The germline gives CDR1 MNHEY, CDR2 SVGEGT. CDR3 loop: CASRQTSYYEQYF.

By frequency, this clonotype is large. The chain joins TRBV7-9 to TRBJ2-1. CDR3 length equals 12 residues. The germline gives CDR1 SEHNR, CDR2 FQNEAQ (reference sequence). The CDR3 sequence is CASSYGRSEQFF.

This clonotype shows up as medium-sized by frequency. The gene calls are TRBV7-3 and TRBJ2-1; TCRdb calls TRBD2, which cannot be checked without DNA. Germline CDR1 SGHTA, CDR2 FQGTGA. The CDR3 loop spans 16 amino acids. This CDR3 reads CASSLIGGGRYNEQFF. Drawing the rest from reference TRBV7-3 and TRBJ2-1, the complete variable domain is GAGVSQTPSNKVTEKGKYVELRCDPISGHTALYWYRQSLGQGPEFLIYFQGTGAADDSGLPNDRFFAVRPEGSVSTLKIQRTERGDSAVYLCASSLIGGGRYNEQFFGPGTRLTVL.

This clonotype is medium-sized by frequency. V is TRBV11-2 and J is TRBJ1-1; the D gene TCRdb calls, TRBD1, cannot be checked with no DNA. This CDR3 spans 14 amino acids. Germline assignment: CDR1 SGHAT and CDR2 FQNNGV. The CDR3 spells CASRKTGRGTEAFF.

This clonotype is identified as medium-sized from frequency. This chain joins TRBV4-3 and TRBJ2-5; lacking DNA, the TRBD1 call made by TCRdb goes unchecked. Germline CDR1 is LGHNA and CDR2 is YSLEER. This CDR3 comprises 17 residues. CDR3 sequence: CASSQIRDRDLGETQYF.